This T cell receptor (beta chain) was identified during a study of T cell responses to AZD1222 COVID-19 vaccine. The CDR3 loop spans 17 amino acids. Germline lookup yields CDR1 MNHEY and CDR2 SMNVEV (reference sequence). Germline trimming cut 6 bases from V and 0 bases from J; bases unmatched to any gene: 9. The assay was immunoSEQ multiplex PCR, and TCRdb's table has in-frame clones only and misses some. The data contain over 130,000 clones, approximately 92% of them singletons. This receptor was identified in an adult who received the AZD1222 COVID-19 vaccine. V is TRBV27 and J is TRBJ1-3, with 9 bases fitting TRBD1. The sample was peripheral blood, taken 28 days after the second AZD1222 dose. The CDR3 bases are TGTGCCAGCAGACAAACAGGGGGCTTAAGCTCTGGAAACACCATATATTTT. Translated: CASRQTGGLSSGNTIYF.